The subject of this entry is one T cell receptor (beta chain). The sample holds a few counts of this clonotype. What this receptor recognizes is not known. Nothing much larger sits one base from this clone, and base qualities are not available. From the second PCR step on, the TCR alpha and beta chain libraries were amplified in separate reactions. Donor CMV status was determined by IFNgamma production from CD4+ T cells after overnight stimulation of fresh PBMCs with CMV viral lysate. CD4 T cells were positively selected with Miltenyi beads, followed by positive selection of CD8 T cells from the CD4-negative fraction. Cells were stained for CD3, CD4, CD8, CD45RA, CD27 and a live/dead dye and were sorted on a BD Aria II into four subsets based on CD45RA and CD27. A few healthy volunteers provided blood, and the blood of each volunteer was split into CD4 and CD8 T cells and then into four differentiation subsets. About 110 ml of peripheral blood was drawn per donor, and PBMC were isolated by Ficoll-Paque PLUS density-gradient centrifugation. After sorting, cells were lysed in RLT buffer, RNA was extracted using a Qiagen RNeasy kit, and the extracted RNA was stored at -80 degrees C.

The entry originates in a study of naive and memory T cell subsets (dated by TCRdb to about 2017). Turning to the overall study: An open-source, UMI-based TCR alpha and beta sequencing pipeline was applied to sorted naive and memory peripheral blood T cell subsets. RNA was DNase-treated and reverse transcribed with TCR constant-region primers, mostly using SuperScript III. IgG serology results and the functional CMV T cell responses were in complete agreement.

Libraries were built with UMI-ligation and nested PCR. To cover both TRBC1 and TRBC2, the beta constant-region primer consisted of an equimolar mix of two oligonucleotides. Four rounds of PCR were used to amplify ligated cDNA, with nested alpha and beta constant-region primers being used together with the SP2 primer. T4 RNA ligase 1 ligated a single-stranded oligonucleotide carrying the SP2 primer and a 12-nucleotide UMI to the cDNA 3' end. Incubation of the ligation reaction lasted about 19-24 hours at 16 degrees C. PCR2 was typically performed as a SYBR Green qPCR and was stopped at a predetermined threshold so that over-amplification was prevented. Agencourt AMPure XP magnetic beads were used for all purifications after the first. Libraries were quantified by Qubit and checked on a TapeStation, where a main peak was expected near 650 bp. Sequencing of the pooled libraries was done on an Illumina MiSeq using v2 2x251 paired-end kits, which typically yielded roughly 0.9-2.1 million reads per sample. Each sample library was pooled at about 4 nM, and roughly 4.5-8% PhiX was included to improve cluster recognition. Processing in the source paper ran as follows. Using tag matching that tolerated one base-pair mismatch, Decombinator assigned V and J genes to FASTQ reads that had been processed by Demultiplexor. By using UMIs, Collapsinator corrected both sequencing errors and the frequency errors caused by PCR heterogeneity. TCRs were translated and CDR3s were extracted from the conserved cysteine to the FGXG phenylalanine by CDR3Translator, with non-productive sequences being flagged. Gini, Shannon entropy and inverse Simpson indices were computed after subsampling the repertoires to the same number of UMI-defined TCRs. Clonotype abundance distributions were fitted to a power law by maximum likelihood within the linear range. For one naive CD8 sample, the pipeline and MIGEC produced similar UMI counts, unique TCR numbers and clonal distributions. One analysis removed from the naive repertoire any naive TCRs that were also present in any memory subset from the same donor. The repertoires were searched for roughly 7,900 CMV-associated CDR3 sequences that had been compiled from VDJdb and a published dataset. TCRdb ran its own pipeline on the public reads, namely fastp trimming at Q25 and MiXCR clone calling, and kept in-frame beta chains. Merged by CDR3 protein, the rows form single entries marked with the most common genes and DNA. These V and J calls derive from TCRdb rather than the authors' analysis. This sample gives around 140,000 distinct CDR3 sequences in total; about 20% of them show up just once. The ten top clones hold about 0.57% of the sample.

Results the study describes overall, beyond this receptor: Single alpha or beta chain sequences, rather than paired alpha/beta receptors, were used to define clonotypes. The repertoire findings for the naive and memory subsets could not be validated against a ground truth because none was available. A few larger clonotypes were found in naive repertoires, especially CD8, and these larger clonotypes were possibly memory cells re-expressing CD45RA. RNA-based TCR counts may be influenced by expression changes linked to T cell activation and differentiation. In both CD4 and CD8 cells, a rise in Gini index and a fall in Shannon and inverse Simpson diversity were observed from naive through CM, EM and EMRA. Following error correction, more than 95% of naive TCR sequences occurred only once, which made naive abundance distributions much steeper than those of memory subsets. TCR abundance followed a power law whose exponent differed between naive and memory subsets but was consistent across the three individuals.

The clonotype originates from a human donor in good health. Sequencing was carried out using naive CD8+ T cells from blood. The cell subset or site label here, explained by the study, means: naive T cells, CD45RA high CD27+.

The CDR3 region: CASELSVAAFF. The nucleotide sequence reads as follows: TGTGCCAGCGAGTTATCGGTGGCAGCTTTCTTT. The chain employs TRBV2 and TRBJ1-1; a confident D gene designation cannot be given. The junction shows trimming of 8 bases on V and 10 bases on J, plus 14 bases between the germline ends. The CDR3 goes from the cysteine to the phenylalanine over 11 residues. Only CDR3 DNA remains: 33 bases, in frame from the first base. In the germline V gene, CDR1 corresponds to SNHLY and CDR2 to FYNNEI. Beyond the CDR3, the reference TRBV2 and TRBJ1-1 genes provide the residues; the full variable domain reads: EPEVTQTPSHQVTQMGQEVILRCVPISNHLYFYWYRQILGQKVEFLVSFYNNEISEKSEIFDDQFSVERPDGSNFTLKIRSTKLEDSAMYFCASELSVAAFFGQGTRLTVV.